The clone carrying this T cell receptor (beta chain) was seen a few times. These data are taken from a study of Ad26.COV2.S vaccination and SARS-CoV-2 variants. This CDR3 contains 17 residues. Germline CDR1 is SQVTM and CDR2 is ANQGSEA. With V trimmed by 8 bases and J by 0 bases, 7 bases remained unmatched. Repertoires were generated with immunoSEQ multiplex PCR, while TCRdb's copy carries only in-frame clones and drops some. The sample carries 450,000 to 550,000 clones, roughly 87% recorded once. Treatment denoted: approximately 18 received Ad26.COV2.S at low or high dose, single or two shots; roughly five received placebo; per-sample allocation not given. Sampling occurred on day 63 after the first vaccine or placebo injection.

The chain couples TRBV29-1 to TRBJ2-2; 15 positions match TRBD2. The input for sequencing was peripheral blood, taken in a trial of Ad26.COV2.S vaccine versus placebo. The receptor was derived from a person between 18 and 65 years old who received the Ad26.COV2.S COVID-19 vaccine or a placebo. The CDR3 coding sequence is TGCAGCATCGGAGGGACTAGCGGGGGGACGAACACCGGGGAGCTGTTTTTT. Its translation: CSIGGTSGGTNTGELFF.